One sample yielded the 14 T cell receptor beta chains listed below, sequenced in a study of blood T cell repertoires in COVID-19. The assay was immunoSEQ multiplex PCR, and TCRdb's table has in-frame clones only and misses some. This sample has about 280,000 clones, with 65% to 90% found just once. Sample: peripheral blood. The origin of the receptors is a man in his fifties or sixties with active or convalescent COVID-19.

Of note for this clone: Other DNA sequences in the same sample also yield this CDR3. The chain recombines TRBV11-2 with TRBJ1-1; D gene unclear. V shed 1 base and J shed 1 base, with 4 bases lying between them. Germline assignment: CDR1 SGHAT and CDR2 FQNNGV. The CDR3 runs 13 residues. The CDR3: CASSLVQNTEAFF. CDR3 nucleotide sequence: TGTGCCAGCAGCTTAGTACAGAACACTGAAGCTTTCTTT.

This clone was observed a single time. The genes are TRBV7-9 and TRBJ2-2, with 11 positions matching TRBD1. Trimming cost V 5 bases and J 1 base; bases outside gene matches: 3. Germline CDR1 SEHNR, CDR2 FQNEAQ (reference sequence). CDR3 length equals 16 residues. The CDR3 nucleotides are TGTGCCAGCAGCCCCGGGACAGGGGGGAACACCGGGGAGCTGTTTTTT. Translated: CASSPGTGGNTGELFF.

This clone was seen only once. The chain has TRBV5-6 and TRBJ1-1; TRBD1 aligns across 7 bases. This CDR3 comprises 17 residues. Germline V gene sequence: CDR1 SGHDT, CDR2 YYEEEE. J gave up 0 bases and V 4 bases, and 12 bases lay outside the gene matches. Here the CDR3 DNA reads TGTGCCAGCAGCCCGGAGGGACAGTATATGATGAACACTGAAGCTTTCTTT. This gives the protein CASSPEGQYMMNTEAFF.

The chain links TRBV6-1 to TRBJ1-2, with D tentatively TRBD1 (6 bases). Trimming removed 0 bases at V and 4 bases at J, with 9 bases between. The CDR3 runs 14 residues. Germline CDR1 MNHNS, CDR2 SASEGT. The CDR3, as DNA: TGTGCCAGCAGTGAAGCGCGGGGGCCCTATGGCTACACCTTC. Amino acids: CASSEARGPYGYTF.

V is TRBV27 and J is TRBJ1-6; D ambiguous. Deletions cut 5 bases from V and 10 bases from J, with 9 bases between. The CDR3 is 12 amino acids. In germline, CDR1 is MNHEY, CDR2 SMNVEV (reference sequence). The CDR3 is CASSPLGSPLHF. The CDR3 bases are TGTGCCAGCAGTCCGCTGGGCTCACCCCTCCACTTT.

The chain has TRBV2 and TRBJ2-7, with a possible D match to TRBD1 (6 bases). V was pared by 6 bases and J by 3 bases, with 15 bases between. Germline loops: CDR1 SNHLY, CDR2 FYNNEI. The CDR3 is 14 residues long. The CDR3 coding sequence is TGTGCCAGCAGATCGGACAGTAGTGTCTACGAGCAGTACTTC. This sequence encodes CASRSDSSVYEQYF. The full variable domain, completed using reference TRBV2 and TRBJ2-7, is EPEVTQTPSHQVTQMGQEVILRCVPISNHLYFYWYRQILGQKVEFLVSFYNNEISEKSEIFDDQFSVERPDGSNFTLKIRSTKLEDSAMYFCASRSDSSVYEQYFGPGTRLTVT.

This chain joins TRBV30 and TRBJ1-1, with a possible D match to TRBD1 (5 bases). The CDR3 is made up of 13 amino acids. The germline V gene encodes CDR1 GTSNPN and CDR2 SVGIG (reference sequence). Trimming pared 3 bases from V and 4 bases from J, leaving 12 bases between. The CDR3 loop reads CAWRMTEITEAFF. In DNA form, the CDR3 reads TGTGCCTGGAGGATGACAGAAATCACTGAAGCTTTCTTT.

The chain is built from TRBV5-4 and TRBJ2-1; D not certain. With 1 base removed from V and 7 bases from J, the gap between germline ends came to 9 bases. This CDR3 spans 13 amino acids. Germline CDR1 is SGHNT and CDR2 is YYREEE (reference sequence). CDR3 amino acids: CASSLSARNEQFF. The CDR3 DNA sequence: TGTGCCAGCAGCTTGTCAGCCAGGAATGAGCAGTTCTTC.

The chain recombines TRBV27 with TRBJ2-1, with 12 bases that match TRBD2. Per germline, CDR1 MNHEY and CDR2 SMNVEV (reference sequence). Trimming removed 4 bases from V and 9 bases from J; junction bases left unmatched: 7. The CDR3 covers 15 residues. CDR3 DNA sequence: TGTGCCAGCAGTTACTCACTAGCGGGGGGAGGTGAGCAGTTCTTC. This sequence encodes CASSYSLAGGGEQFF.

Only a few counts were recorded for this clone. The V gene is TRBV7-9, the J gene TRBJ2-7; 7 bases agree with TRBD1. The V gene's germline CDR1 is SEHNR and CDR2 FQNEAQ (reference sequence). V gave up 6 bases and J gave up 3 bases; unmatched junction bases: 5. The CDR3 is made up of 13 amino acids. The CDR3 sequence: CASRSAGGYEQYF. The CDR3 DNA follows: TGTGCCAGCAGGTCGGCAGGGGGCTACGAGCAGTACTTC.

The CDR3 nucleotides read TGTGCCAGCACCAAACTGGACTATGGCTACACCTTC. This codes for CASTKLDYGYTF. V and J are TRBV28 and TRBJ1-2; D gene uncertain. V was clipped by 7 bases and J by 3 bases, with 9 bases between them. The CDR3 consists of 12 residues. The germline CDR1 and CDR2 sequences are MDHEN and SYDVKM.

The rearrangement joins TRBV10-3 to TRBJ1-4, with TRBD1 matching 7 bases. Germline V CDR1 and CDR2: ENHRY, SYGVKD. V trimming: 0 bases; J trimming: 6 bases; junction bases outside the gene matches: 4. This CDR3 contains 15 residues. The CDR3 bases are TGTGCCATCAGTGAGTCAGGGGGCAGGGATGAAAAACTGTTTTTT. Protein: CAISESGGRDEKLFF.

The chain recombines TRBV28 with TRBJ2-3; possible D gene TRBD1, 5 bases. Germline CDR1 and CDR2: MDHEN and SYDVKM. Deletions cut 3 bases from V and 5 bases from J, with 15 bases between. The CDR3 is 15 residues long. CDR3 DNA sequence: TGTGCCAGCAGTTTGTGGGGCTCGAGGATAGATACGCAGTATTTT. Its translation: CASSLWGSRIDTQYF.

The chain recombines TRBV29-1 with TRBJ2-1; the match to TRBD1 covers 9 bases. The trim removed 7 bases at V and 7 bases at J, leaving 5 bases unmatched. Germline lookup yields CDR1 SQVTM and CDR2 ANQGSEA. This CDR3 contains 12 residues. The CDR3: CSANRGQNEQFF. Written as DNA, the CDR3 is TGCAGCGCGAACAGGGGGCAAAATGAGCAGTTCTTC.